This paragraph covers one TCR beta chain sequence. This entry belongs to a study of PD-L1 blockade in urothelial cancer. Whole-study context: Researchers looked at the blood 3 weeks (second dose) and 6 weeks after treatment began. Blood samples contained a median approximately 140,000 T cells.

Germline CDR1 is MDHEN and CDR2 is SYDVKM. V lost 8 bases and J 0 bases, leaving 10 bases between the germline ends. CDR3 size: 13 residues. Assay used: immunoSEQ multiplex PCR; TCRdb lists only in-frame clones, some missing. Of about 36,000 clones listed, roughly 82% are singletons. The time point is: peripheral blood 6 weeks after treatment start. Each patient gave between 1 and 8 samples of peripheral blood mononuclear cells, which were collected pretreatment and during treatment. Sequenced here: PBMCs, sampled around atezolizumab (anti-PD-L1) treatment. The rearrangement uses TRBV28 and TRBJ1-1; D gene uncertain. The sequence was obtained from a man aged 40-50 years with urothelial cancer. CDR3 protein: CASLDNMNTEAFF. The CDR3 DNA follows: TGTGCCAGCCTTGACAATATGAACACTGAAGCTTTCTTT.